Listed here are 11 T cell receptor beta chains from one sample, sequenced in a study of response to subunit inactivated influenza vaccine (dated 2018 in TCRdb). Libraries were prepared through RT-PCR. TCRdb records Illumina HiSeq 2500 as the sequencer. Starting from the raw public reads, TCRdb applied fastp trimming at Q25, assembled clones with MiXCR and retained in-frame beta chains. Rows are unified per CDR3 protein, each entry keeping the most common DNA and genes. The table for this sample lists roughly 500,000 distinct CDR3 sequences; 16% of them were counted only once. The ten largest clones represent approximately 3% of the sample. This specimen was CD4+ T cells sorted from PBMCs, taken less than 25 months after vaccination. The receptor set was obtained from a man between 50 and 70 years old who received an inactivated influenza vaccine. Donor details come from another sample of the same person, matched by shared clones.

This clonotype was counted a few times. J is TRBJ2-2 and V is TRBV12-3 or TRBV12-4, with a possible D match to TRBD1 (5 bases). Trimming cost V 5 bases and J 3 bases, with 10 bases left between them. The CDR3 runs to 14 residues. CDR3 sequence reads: CASSPDSYTGELFF. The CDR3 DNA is TGTGCCAGCAGTCCCGACAGCTACACCGGGGAGCTGTTTTTT.

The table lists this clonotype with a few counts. The CDR3 region is CSADLSYQETQYF. The CDR3 coding sequence is TGCAGCGCCGACTTATCTTACCAAGAGACCCAGTACTTC. This chain uses TRBV29-1 with TRBJ2-5; no reliable D call. Germline CDR1 is SQVTM and CDR2 is ANQGSEA. V dropped 7 bases and J dropped 0 bases, with 12 bases sitting between them. There are 13 residues in the CDR3.

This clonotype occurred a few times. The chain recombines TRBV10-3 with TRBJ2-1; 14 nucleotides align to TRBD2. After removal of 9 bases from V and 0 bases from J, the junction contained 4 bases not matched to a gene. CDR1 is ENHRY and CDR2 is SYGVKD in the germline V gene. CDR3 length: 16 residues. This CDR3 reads CAIRTSGRSSYNEQFF. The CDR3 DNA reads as TGTGCCATACGGACTAGCGGGAGGAGCTCCTACAATGAGCAGTTCTTC.

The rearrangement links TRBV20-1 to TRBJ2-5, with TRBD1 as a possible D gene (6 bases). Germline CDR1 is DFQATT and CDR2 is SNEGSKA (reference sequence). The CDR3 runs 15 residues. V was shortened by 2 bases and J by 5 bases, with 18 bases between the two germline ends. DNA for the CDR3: TGCAGTGCTAGACTCCTGACAGGACTGGTGGAGACCCAGTACTTC. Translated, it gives CSARLLTGLVETQYF.

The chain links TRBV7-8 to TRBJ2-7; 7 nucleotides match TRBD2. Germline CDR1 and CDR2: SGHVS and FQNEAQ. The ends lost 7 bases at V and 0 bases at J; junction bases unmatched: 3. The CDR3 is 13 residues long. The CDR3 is CASTGLGSYEQYF. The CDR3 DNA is TGTGCCAGCACCGGACTAGGCTCCTACGAGCAGTACTTC. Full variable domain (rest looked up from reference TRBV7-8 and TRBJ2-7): GAGVSQSPRYKVAKRGQDVALRCDPISGHVSLFWYQQALGQGPEFLTYFQNEAQLDKSGLPSDRFFAERPEGSVSTLKIQRTQQEDSAVYLCASTGLGSYEQYFGPGTRLTVT.

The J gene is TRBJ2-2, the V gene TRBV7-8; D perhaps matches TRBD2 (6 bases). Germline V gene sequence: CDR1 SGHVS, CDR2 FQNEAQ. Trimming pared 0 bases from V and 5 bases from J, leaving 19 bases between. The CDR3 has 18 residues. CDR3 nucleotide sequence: TGTGCCAGCAGCTTAGCCCCGGGATTACTAGCTTTGACCGGGGAGCTGTTTTTT. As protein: CASSLAPGLLALTGELFF.

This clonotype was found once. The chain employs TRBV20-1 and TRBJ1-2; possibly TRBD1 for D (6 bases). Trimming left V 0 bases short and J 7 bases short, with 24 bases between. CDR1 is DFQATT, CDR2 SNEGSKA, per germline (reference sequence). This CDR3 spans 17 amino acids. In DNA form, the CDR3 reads TGCAGTGCTAGAGATGTCGGGGGCGCTCCGGTGGCGAGTGGCTACACCTTC. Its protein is CSARDVGGAPVASGYTF.

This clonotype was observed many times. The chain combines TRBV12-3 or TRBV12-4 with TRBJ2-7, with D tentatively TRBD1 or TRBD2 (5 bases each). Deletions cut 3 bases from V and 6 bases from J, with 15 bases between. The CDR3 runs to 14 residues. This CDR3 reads CASSFWGTRVEQYF. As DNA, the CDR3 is TGTGCCAGCAGTTTTTGGGGGACCCGGGTCGAGCAGTACTTC.

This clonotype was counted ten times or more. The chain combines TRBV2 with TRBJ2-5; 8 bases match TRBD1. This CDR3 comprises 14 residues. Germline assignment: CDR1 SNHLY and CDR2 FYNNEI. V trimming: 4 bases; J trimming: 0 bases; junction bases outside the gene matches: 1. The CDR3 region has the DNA TGTGCCAGCAGTGGGGACAGGTACCAAGAGACCCAGTACTTC. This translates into CASSGDRYQETQYF. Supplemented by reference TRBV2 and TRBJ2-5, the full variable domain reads EPEVTQTPSHQVTQMGQEVILRCVPISNHLYFYWYRQILGQKVEFLVSFYNNEISEKSEIFDDQFSVERPDGSNFTLKIRSTKLEDSAMYFCASSGDRYQETQYFGPGTRLLVL.

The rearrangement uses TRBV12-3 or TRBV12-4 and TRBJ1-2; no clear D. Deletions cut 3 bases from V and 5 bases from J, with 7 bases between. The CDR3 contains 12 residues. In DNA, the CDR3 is TGTGCCAGCAGTTTCTCAGAATATGGCTACACCTTC. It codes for CASSFSEYGYTF.

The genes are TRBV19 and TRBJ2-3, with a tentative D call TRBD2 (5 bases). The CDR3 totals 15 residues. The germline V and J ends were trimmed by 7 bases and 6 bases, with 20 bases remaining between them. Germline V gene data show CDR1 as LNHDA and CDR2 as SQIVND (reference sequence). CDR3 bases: TGTGCCAGTAACTTCGGACGGGGATTCGGGGATACGCAGTATTTT. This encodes CASNFGRGFGDTQYF. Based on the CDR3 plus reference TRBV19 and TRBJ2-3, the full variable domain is DGGITQSPKYLFRKEGQNVTLSCEQNLNHDAMYWYRQDPGQGLRLIYYSQIVNDFQKGDIAEGYSVSREKKESFPLTVTSAQKNPTAFYLCASNFGRGFGDTQYFGPGTRLTVL.